This TCR beta chain emerged from a study of read filtering for tumor transcriptome and immune sequencing. From approximately 400 ng of RNA, a library with molecular barcoded alpha/delta and beta/gamma adaptors was made. From the reads, TCRdb called clonotypes with MiXCR, one entry per CDR3 protein. Of about 28,000 distinct CDR3 sequences detected, approximately 15% appear once; the ten largest clones hold roughly 44%. The CDR3 totals 16 residues. Per germline, CDR1 MNHEY and CDR2 SMNVEV (reference sequence). The ends lost 5 bases at V and 7 bases at J; junction bases unmatched: 10. Ten or more counts support this clonotype.

This TCR derives from a donor aged 40 or older with multiple myeloma. The genes are TRBV27 and TRBJ1-6, with TRBD1 matching over 8 bases. The sequenced sample was a population of CD138-negative cells sorted from bone marrow. The CDR3: CASSDQQGARNSPLHF. The CDR3 DNA is TGTGCCAGCAGTGATCAGCAGGGGGCGCGAAATTCACCCCTCCACTTT.